This note documents a single T cell receptor (beta chain) sequence. Its specificity is unknown. CDR1 is SGDLS and CDR2 is YYNGEE in the germline V gene. V shed 3 bases, J shed 4 bases, and the junction held 8 bases outside the gene matches. The CDR3 has 15 amino acids. These data are taken from a study of Tregs in tolerant kidney transplant recipients. TCRdb keeps only in-frame clones here, not all; method: immunoSEQ multiplex PCR. In the table there are 70,000 to 95,000 clones, about 91% of which are singletons. Regarding the study as a whole: Nucleotide sequences could not be compared across some patients' samples due to primer changes. Few patients were studied, so findings need validation in larger groups.

Thawed PBMCs were FACS-sorted into unstimulated CD4+CD25+CD127- regulatory T cells, CD4+CD25- non-regulatory cells, CD4 and CD8 cells. The chain combines TRBV9 with TRBJ2-3; TRBD2 matches at 7 bases. The sequences come from Tregs from blood, collected before the transplant. This receptor was identified in a human donor who received a combined kidney and bone marrow transplant. The CDR3 protein is CASSAGGSWADTQYF. CDR3 nucleotide sequence: TGTGCCAGCAGCGCTGGCGGGAGCTGGGCAGATACGCAGTATTTT.